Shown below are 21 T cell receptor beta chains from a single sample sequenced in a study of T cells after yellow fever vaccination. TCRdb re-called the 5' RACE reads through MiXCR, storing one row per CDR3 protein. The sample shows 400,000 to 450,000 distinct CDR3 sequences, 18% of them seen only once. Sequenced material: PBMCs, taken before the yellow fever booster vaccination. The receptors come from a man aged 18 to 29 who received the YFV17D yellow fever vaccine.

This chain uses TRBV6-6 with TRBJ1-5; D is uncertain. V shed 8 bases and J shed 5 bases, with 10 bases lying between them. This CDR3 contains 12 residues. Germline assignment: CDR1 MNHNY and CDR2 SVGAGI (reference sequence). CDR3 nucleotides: TGTGCCAGCGATTCGGGCGATCAGCCCCAGCATTTT. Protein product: CASDSGDQPQHF.

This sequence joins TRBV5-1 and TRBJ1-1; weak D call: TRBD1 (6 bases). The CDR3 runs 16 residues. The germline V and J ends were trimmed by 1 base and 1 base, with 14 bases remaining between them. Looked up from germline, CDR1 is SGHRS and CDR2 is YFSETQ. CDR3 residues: CASSLLGASSNTEAFF. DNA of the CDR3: TGCGCCAGCAGCTTGTTGGGGGCCAGTTCGAACACTGAAGCTTTCTTT. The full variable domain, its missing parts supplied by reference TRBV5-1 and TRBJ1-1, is KAGVTQTPRYLIKTRGQQVTLSCSPISGHRSVSWYQQTPGQGLQFLFEYFSETQRNKGNFPGRFSGRQFSNSRSEMNVSTLELGDSALYLCASSLLGASSNTEAFFGQGTRLTVV.

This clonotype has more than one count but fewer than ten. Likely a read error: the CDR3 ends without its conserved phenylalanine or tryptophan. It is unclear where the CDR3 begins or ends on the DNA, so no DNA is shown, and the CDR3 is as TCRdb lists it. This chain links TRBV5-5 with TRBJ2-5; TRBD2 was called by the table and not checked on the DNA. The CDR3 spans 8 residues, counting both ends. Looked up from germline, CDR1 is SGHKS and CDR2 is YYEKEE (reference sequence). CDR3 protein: CASSLTAG.

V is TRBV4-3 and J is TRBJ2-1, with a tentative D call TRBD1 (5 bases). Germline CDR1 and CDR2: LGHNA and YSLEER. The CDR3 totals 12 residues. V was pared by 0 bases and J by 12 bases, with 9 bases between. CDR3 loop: CASSQDRQGQFF. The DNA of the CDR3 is TGCGCCAGCAGCCAAGACAGGCAGGGGCAGTTCTTC.

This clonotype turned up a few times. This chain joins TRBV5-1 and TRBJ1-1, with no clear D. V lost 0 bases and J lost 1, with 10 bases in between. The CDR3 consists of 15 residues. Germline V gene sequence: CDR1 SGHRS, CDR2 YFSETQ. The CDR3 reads CASSLEGPPNTEAFF. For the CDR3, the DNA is TGCGCCAGCAGCTTGGAAGGGCCTCCGAACACTGAAGCTTTCTTT.

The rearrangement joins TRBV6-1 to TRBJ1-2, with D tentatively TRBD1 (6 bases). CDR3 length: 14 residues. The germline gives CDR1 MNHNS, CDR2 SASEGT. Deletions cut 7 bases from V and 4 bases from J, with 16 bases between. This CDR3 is CASIWGPILYGYTF. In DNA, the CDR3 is TGTGCCAGCATATGGGGGCCGATTCTCTATGGCTACACCTTC.

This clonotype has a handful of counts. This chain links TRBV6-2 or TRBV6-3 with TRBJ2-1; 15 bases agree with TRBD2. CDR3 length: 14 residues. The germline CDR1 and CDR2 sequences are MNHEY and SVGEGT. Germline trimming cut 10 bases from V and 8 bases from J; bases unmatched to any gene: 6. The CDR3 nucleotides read TGTGCCACGACAGGACTAGCGGGGGGGCATGAGCAGTTCTTC. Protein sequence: CATTGLAGGHEQFF.

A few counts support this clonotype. The CDR3 nucleotides read TGCGCCAGCAGCCAACCGGGACACGGACCATATGGCTACACCTTC. The encoded protein is CASSQPGHGPYGYTF. This chain links TRBV4-3 with TRBJ1-2, with D perhaps TRBD1 (6 bases). Germline CDR1 LGHNA, CDR2 YSLEER. Trimming removed 2 bases at V and 5 bases at J, with 15 bases between. The CDR3 contains 15 residues.

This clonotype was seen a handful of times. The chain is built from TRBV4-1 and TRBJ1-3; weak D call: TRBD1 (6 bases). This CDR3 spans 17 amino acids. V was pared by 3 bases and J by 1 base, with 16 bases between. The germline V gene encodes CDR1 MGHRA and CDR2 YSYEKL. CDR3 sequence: CASSQTRTVWSGNTIYF. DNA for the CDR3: TGCGCCAGCAGCCAGACGAGGACAGTCTGGTCTGGAAACACCATATATTTT.

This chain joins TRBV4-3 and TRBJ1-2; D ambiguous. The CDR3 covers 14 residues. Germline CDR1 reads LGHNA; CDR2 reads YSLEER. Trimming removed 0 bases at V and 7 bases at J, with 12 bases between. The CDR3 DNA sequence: TGCGCCAGCAGCCAAGACCTGTGGCTTCCTGGCTACACCTTC. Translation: CASSQDLWLPGYTF.

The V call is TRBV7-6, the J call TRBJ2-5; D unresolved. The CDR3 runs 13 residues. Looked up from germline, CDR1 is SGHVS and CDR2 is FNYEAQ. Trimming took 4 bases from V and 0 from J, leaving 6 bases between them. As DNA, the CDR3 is TGTGCCAGCAGCTCCATTTACCAAGAGACCCAGTACTTC. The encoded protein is CASSSIYQETQYF. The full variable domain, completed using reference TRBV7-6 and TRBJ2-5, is GAGVSQSPRYKVTKRGQDVALRCDPISGHVSLYWYRQALGQGPEFLTYFNYEAQQDKSGLPNDRFSAERPEGSISTLTIQRTEQRDSAMYRCASSSIYQETQYFGPGTRLLVL.

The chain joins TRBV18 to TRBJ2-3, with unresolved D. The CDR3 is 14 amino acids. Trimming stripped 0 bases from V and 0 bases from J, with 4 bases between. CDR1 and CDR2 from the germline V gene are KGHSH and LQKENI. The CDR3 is CASSPPASTDTQYF. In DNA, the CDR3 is TGTGCCAGCTCACCACCGGCTAGCACAGATACGCAGTATTTT.

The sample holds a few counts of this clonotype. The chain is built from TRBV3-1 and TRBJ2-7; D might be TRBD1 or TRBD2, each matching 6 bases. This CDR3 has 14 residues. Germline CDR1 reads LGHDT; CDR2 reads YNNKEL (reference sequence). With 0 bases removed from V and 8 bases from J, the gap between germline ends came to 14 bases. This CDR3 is CASSQDHQGTQQYF. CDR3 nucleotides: TGTGCCAGCAGCCAAGATCATCAGGGGACTCAGCAGTACTTC.

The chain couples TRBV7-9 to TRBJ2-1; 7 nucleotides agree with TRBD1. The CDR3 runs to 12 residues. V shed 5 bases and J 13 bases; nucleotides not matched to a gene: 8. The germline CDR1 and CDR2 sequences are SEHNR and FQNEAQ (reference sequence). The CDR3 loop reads CASSTRDSNQFF. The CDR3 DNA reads TGTGCCAGCAGCACAAGGGACAGCAATCAGTTCTTC.

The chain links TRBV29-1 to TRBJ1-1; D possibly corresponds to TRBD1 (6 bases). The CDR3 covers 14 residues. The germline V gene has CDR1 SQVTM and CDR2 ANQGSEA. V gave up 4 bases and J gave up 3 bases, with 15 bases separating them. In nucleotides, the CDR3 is TGCAGCGTTGGTCCCCCCAGGGGACACACTGAAGCTTTCTTT. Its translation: CSVGPPRGHTEAFF.

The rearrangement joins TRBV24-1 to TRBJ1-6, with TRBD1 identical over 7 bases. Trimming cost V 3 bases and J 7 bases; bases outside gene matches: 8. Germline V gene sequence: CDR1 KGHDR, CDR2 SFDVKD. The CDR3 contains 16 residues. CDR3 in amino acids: CATSDGRGQRNSPLHF. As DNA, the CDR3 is TGTGCCACCAGTGATGGTAGGGGGCAGCGGAATTCACCCCTCCACTTT.

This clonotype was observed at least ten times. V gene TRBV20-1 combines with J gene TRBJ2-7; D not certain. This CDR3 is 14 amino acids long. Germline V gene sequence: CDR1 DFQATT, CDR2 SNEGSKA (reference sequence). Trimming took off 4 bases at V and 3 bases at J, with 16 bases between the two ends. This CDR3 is CSAINPTWGYEQYF. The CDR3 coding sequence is TGCAGTGCTATCAACCCGACGTGGGGCTACGAGCAGTACTTC.

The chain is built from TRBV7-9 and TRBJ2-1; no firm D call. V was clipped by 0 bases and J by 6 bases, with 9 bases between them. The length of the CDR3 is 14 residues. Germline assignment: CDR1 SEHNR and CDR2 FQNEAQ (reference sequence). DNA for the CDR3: TGTGCCAGCAGCTTAGCAGGTCTCTCCAATGAGCAGTTCTTC. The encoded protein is CASSLAGLSNEQFF.

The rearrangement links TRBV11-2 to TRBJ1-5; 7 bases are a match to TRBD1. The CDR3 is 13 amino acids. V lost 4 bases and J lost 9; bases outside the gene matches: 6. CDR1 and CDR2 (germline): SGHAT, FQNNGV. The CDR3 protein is CASSSHRGRPQHF. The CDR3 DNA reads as TGTGCCAGCAGCTCTCACAGGGGAAGGCCCCAGCATTTT. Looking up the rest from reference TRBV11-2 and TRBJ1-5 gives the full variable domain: EAGVAQSPRYKIIEKRQSVAFWCNPISGHATLYWYQQILGQGPKLLIQFQNNGVVDDSQLPKDRFSAERLKGVDSTLKIQPAKLEDSAVYLCASSSHRGRPQHFGDGTRLSIL.

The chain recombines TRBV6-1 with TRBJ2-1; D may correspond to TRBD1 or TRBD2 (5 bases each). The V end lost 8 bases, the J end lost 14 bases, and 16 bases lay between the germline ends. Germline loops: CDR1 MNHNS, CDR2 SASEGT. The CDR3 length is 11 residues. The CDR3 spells CASGGWQVEFF. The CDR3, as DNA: TGTGCCAGCGGGGGATGGCAGGTTGAGTTCTTC.

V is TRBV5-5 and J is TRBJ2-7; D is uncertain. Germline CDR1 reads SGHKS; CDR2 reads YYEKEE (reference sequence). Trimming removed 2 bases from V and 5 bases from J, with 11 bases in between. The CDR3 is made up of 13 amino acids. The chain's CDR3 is CASSLLRTHEQYF. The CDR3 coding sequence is TGTGCCAGCAGCTTACTTAGAACCCACGAGCAGTACTTC.